This T cell receptor beta chain originates from a study of regulatory T cells in long-lasting Graves disease. Overall study: Graves' patients who were just diagnosed had used antithyroid drugs for under 3 months.

V dropped 6 bases and J dropped 1 base, with 11 bases sitting between them. This CDR3 is built from 13 residues. Germline CDR1 reads DFQATT; CDR2 reads SNEGSKA (reference sequence). Arm-PCR of CDR3 regions with iRepertoire HTBI primers generated TCR beta libraries. MiXCR, run by TCRdb on the multiplex PCR reads, gives a single entry per CDR3 protein. Here the sample spans about 560,000 distinct CDR3 sequences, around 16% being singletons. Regarding time point: newly diagnosed GD, antithyroid drugs for less than 3 months. The authors made the TCR library using RNA they extracted from PBMCs. This clonotype was detected ten times or more. These records were also assigned to another study, of T cells in Graves' hyperthyroidism and ophthalmopathy.

This clonotype was obtained from a man younger than 35 with Graves disease. The material sequenced was peripheral blood mononuclear cells (PBMCs), taken at new diagnosis, from a patient treated with antithyroid drugs. The rearrangement links TRBV20-1 to TRBJ2-3; D is ambiguous. The CDR3 DNA reads as TGCAGTGCCGGCCCTAGGGGCACAGATACGCAGTATTTT. Its protein is CSAGPRGTDTQYF.